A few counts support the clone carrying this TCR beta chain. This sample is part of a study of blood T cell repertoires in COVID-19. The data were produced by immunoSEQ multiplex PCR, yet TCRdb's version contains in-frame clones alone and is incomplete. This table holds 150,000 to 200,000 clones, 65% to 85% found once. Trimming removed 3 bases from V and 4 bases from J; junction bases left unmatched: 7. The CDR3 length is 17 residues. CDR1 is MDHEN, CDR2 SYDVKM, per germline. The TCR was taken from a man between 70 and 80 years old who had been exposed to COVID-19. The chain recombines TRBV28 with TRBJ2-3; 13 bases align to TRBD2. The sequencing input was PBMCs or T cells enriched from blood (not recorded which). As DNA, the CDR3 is TGTGCCAGCAGTTTCCCAGTCGGACTAGCGGGAGCAGATACGCAGTATTTT. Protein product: CASSFPVGLAGADTQYF.